One TCR beta chain is described in this entry. Its antigen is still unknown. This specimen belongs to a study of cytomegalovirus exposure and HLA in healthy donors. Study at large: Among the 350 to 400 donors who were genotyped, around 77% fell in the genetic ancestry cluster that is associated with self-reported Caucasian donors. Study-level findings and limits: Later on, a genetic analysis was performed. It linked a missense variant in DCLRE1C with V- and J-gene trimming of TCR beta. With further analysis later on, most CMV-associated TCR beta chains appeared HLA-restricted.

The PCR made use of 60 Vbeta and 13 Jbeta primers. The protocol was immunoSEQ multiplex PCR, while the TCRdb copy is restricted to in-frame clones and leaves out a portion. The sample has more than 95,000 clones, 60% to 85% seen once; the top ten hold 8.5% to 10%. The CDR3 has 14 residues. V gave up 6 bases and J gave up 6 bases; unmatched junction bases: 7. CDR1 is SNHLY, CDR2 FYNNEI, per germline. While unrecorded immune exposures were likely, the donors were nominally healthy when sampled. The TCR originated in a woman aged 40 to 50 in good health and CMV-seropositive. The chain has TRBV2 and TRBJ1-2; TRBD1 matches at 10 bases. The sample taken for sequencing was PBMCs. The CDR3 nucleotides read TGTGCCAGCAGGGCGACAGGGGGCGCGGATGGCTACACCTTC. Translated, it gives CASRATGGADGYTF.